This T cell receptor beta chain originates from a study of T cell responses to AZD1222 COVID-19 vaccine. The study, taken as a whole, reports: Spike-specific TCR breadth and depth both grew after two AZD1222 doses. Reports indicate that nearly half of spike-specific TCRs are directed at unmutated variant regions.

This clone was observed a single time. Its antigen is as yet unknown. This table comes from immunoSEQ multiplex PCR, and its TCRdb copy is limited to in-frame clones, with some not included. The sample lists roughly 50,000 clones, more than 80% occurring once. V gave up 3 bases and J gave up 8 bases; unmatched junction bases: 5. The CDR3 is 12 residues long. Per germline, CDR1 GTSNPN and CDR2 SVGIG (reference sequence). This clonotype originated in an adult who received the AZD1222 COVID-19 vaccine. The chain recombines TRBV30 with TRBJ1-2; 8 bases agree with TRBD1. Sequenced here: peripheral blood, sampled 28 days after the second AZD1222 dose. This chain's CDR3 is CAWSSQGGGYTF. CDR3 nucleotide sequence: TGTGCCTGGAGCTCACAGGGGGGAGGCTACACCTTC.